These 26 T cell receptor beta chains were sequenced from one sample in a study of shared clonotypes between healthy human individuals. Assay: immunoSEQ multiplex PCR; the TCRdb copy retains only in-frame clones and omits some. Of 1.6 million or so clones detected, 98% appear once; the ten largest clones hold around 0.33%. The sequenced sample was naive CD4+ T cells sorted from blood. Noted subset: CD45RA+ positively selected. The receptor source for this set is a man between 25 and 39 years old in good health.

This chain joins TRBV9 and TRBJ1-4, with D uncertain. Germline CDR1 is SGDLS and CDR2 is YYNGEE. Trimming took off 0 bases at V and 8 bases at J, with 11 bases between the two ends. The CDR3 runs to 14 residues. The CDR3 reads CASSVAEGTEKLFF. Here the CDR3 DNA reads TGTGCCAGCAGCGTAGCTGAGGGAACGGAAAAACTGTTTTTT. Together with reference TRBV9 and TRBJ1-4, the CDR3 gives the full variable domain: DSGVTQTPKHLITATGQRVTLRCSPRSGDLSVYWYQQSLDQGLQFLIQYYNGEERAKGNILERFSAQQFPDLHSELNLSSLELGDSALYFCASSVAEGTEKLFFGSGTQLSVL.

The chain carries TRBV11-3 and TRBJ1-1; TRBD1 matches at 8 bases. The V segment lost 4 bases and the J segment 10 bases; nucleotides outside the gene matches: 8. This CDR3 has 13 residues. Germline V gives CDR1 SGHNT, CDR2 YENEEA. CDR3 protein: CASSSLTGERAFF. In DNA form, the CDR3 reads TGTGCCAGCAGCTCGCTGACAGGGGAAAGAGCTTTCTTT.

The chain carries TRBV5-5 and TRBJ2-1; 8 nucleotides match TRBD1. The trim removed 4 bases at V and 6 bases at J, leaving 9 bases unmatched. Germline lookup yields CDR1 SGHKS and CDR2 YYEKEE (reference sequence). The CDR3 is made up of 15 amino acids. The CDR3 DNA sequence: TGTGCCAGCAGCCCCTCCGGACAGGGAGTCAATGAGCAGTTCTTC. Protein: CASSPSGQGVNEQFF.

The gene calls are TRBV13 and TRBJ2-7, with 7 bases that match TRBD1. The CDR3 covers 15 residues. CDR1 PRHDT and CDR2 FYEKMQ come from the germline V gene (reference sequence). Germline trimming cut 2 bases from V and 0 bases from J; bases unmatched to any gene: 4. The CDR3 bases are TGTGCCAGCAGCTTAATGACAGGGTTCTCCTACGAGCAGTACTTC. It translates to CASSLMTGFSYEQYF. Together with reference TRBV13 and TRBJ2-7, the CDR3 gives the full variable domain: AAGVIQSPRHLIKEKRETATLKCYPIPRHDTVYWYQQGPGQDPQFLISFYEKMQSDKGSIPDRFSAQQFSDYHSELNMSSLELGDSALYFCASSLMTGFSYEQYFGPGTRLTVT.

This clone is a singleton in its sample. The chain uses TRBV28 and TRBJ1-2; unclear D gene. Germline V gives CDR1 MDHEN, CDR2 SYDVKM. Trimming took 2 bases from V and 4 from J, leaving 8 bases between them. The CDR3 runs 13 residues. Here the CDR3 DNA reads TGTGCCAGCAGTTTAGGCCAGGCCTATGGCTACACCTTC. This translates into CASSLGQAYGYTF.

This chain joins TRBV27 and TRBJ2-7, with 7 nucleotides matching TRBD1. Germline V gives CDR1 MNHEY, CDR2 SMNVEV (reference sequence). The CDR3 sequence is 15 residues long. V was pared by 3 bases and J by 0 bases, with 5 bases of the junction left unmatched. In DNA, the CDR3 is TGTGCCAGCAGTTTGGGCAGGGGGACCTCCTACGAGCAGTACTTC. It translates to CASSLGRGTSYEQYF.

This chain connects TRBV14 to TRBJ1-2; D is unclear. The germline gives CDR1 SGHDN, CDR2 FVKESK. V lost 2 bases and J 5 bases, leaving 15 bases between the germline ends. CDR3 length equals 15 residues. CDR3 amino acids: CASSQSVGWRYGYTF. In DNA, the CDR3 is TGTGCCAGCAGCCAATCCGTCGGGTGGAGGTATGGCTACACCTTC. The full variable domain, completed using reference TRBV14 and TRBJ1-2, is EAGVTQFPSHSVIEKGQTVTLRCDPISGHDNLYWYRRVMGKEIKFLLHFVKESKQDESGMPNNRFLAERTGGTYSTLKVQPAELEDSGVYFCASSQSVGWRYGYTFGSGTRLTVV.

This chain joins TRBV28 and TRBJ2-6; D not resolved. Germline V gene lookup returns CDR1 MDHEN and CDR2 SYDVKM. The CDR3 contains 17 residues. V was clipped by 5 bases and J by 4 bases, with 18 bases between them. The CDR3 DNA sequence: TGTGCCAGCAGTCTTAACAACCCAGGTTCCGGGGCCAACGTCCTGACTTTC. It specifies CASSLNNPGSGANVLTF.

V and J are TRBV5-1 and TRBJ2-1; D is ambiguous. Germline assignment: CDR1 SGHRS and CDR2 YFSETQ. This CDR3 has 11 residues. Trimming cost V 7 bases and J 15 bases, with 17 bases left between them. CDR3 residues: CASPWTLERFF. The CDR3 bases are TGCGCCAGCCCCTGGACCCTCGAAAGGTTCTTC.

As to this clone: Within the sample, other DNA sequences also encode this same CDR3. The chain employs TRBV29-1 and TRBJ2-2; 11 bases fit TRBD1. The CDR3 contains 14 residues. V lost 7 bases to trimming and J lost 4 bases; unmatched junction nucleotides: 5. The germline V gene encodes CDR1 SQVTM and CDR2 ANQGSEA. The CDR3 here is CSGGQGASTGELFF. Here the CDR3 DNA reads TGCAGCGGCGGACAGGGGGCAAGCACCGGGGAGCTGTTTTTT.

This chain joins TRBV29-1 and TRBJ2-7; perhaps TRBD2 as D (6 bases). Trimming removed 7 bases at V and 6 bases at J, with 19 bases between. The CDR3 contains 13 residues. CDR1 is SQVTM and CDR2 is ANQGSEA in the germline V gene. In DNA form, the CDR3 reads TGCAGCGCCTCTTTAGGGAGGATCAGCGAGCAGTACTTC. Protein: CSASLGRISEQYF.

The J gene is TRBJ2-1, the V gene TRBV27; TRBD2 agrees at 14 bases. Germline trimming cut 6 bases from V and 10 bases from J; bases unmatched to any gene: 17. There are 18 residues in the CDR3. Germline CDR1 reads MNHEY; CDR2 reads SMNVEV (reference sequence). This CDR3 is CASSPDRPGLAGVQEQFF. The CDR3 DNA follows: TGTGCCAGCAGCCCTGATCGACCGGGACTAGCGGGAGTTCAAGAGCAGTTCTTC.

The chain is built from TRBV5-4 and TRBJ2-6; 7 nucleotides line up with TRBD2. CDR3 length equals 16 residues. Germline V gene data show CDR1 as SGHNT and CDR2 as YYREEE (reference sequence). J was trimmed by 3 bases and V by 4 bases; bases with no gene match: 7. DNA of the CDR3: TGTGCCAGCAGCCCTGGGGGGAGGGATGGGGCCAACGTCCTGACTTTC. It specifies CASSPGGRDGANVLTF. The entire variable domain, with the rest obtained from reference TRBV5-4 and TRBJ2-6, is as follows: ETGVTQSPTHLIKTRGQQVTLRCSSQSGHNTVSWYQQALGQGPQFIFQYYREEENGRGNFPPRFSGLQFPNYSSELNVNALELDDSALYLCASSPGGRDGANVLTFGAGSRLTVL.

J is TRBJ2-1 and V is TRBV29-1; 9 positions match TRBD1. Per the germline V gene, CDR1 is SQVTM and CDR2 is ANQGSEA. Trimming removed 1 base from V and 3 bases from J; junction bases left unmatched: 4. The CDR3 spans 15 residues. CDR3 region: CSVEGGTGRYNEQFF. In DNA form, the CDR3 reads TGCAGCGTTGAAGGGGGGACAGGGCGCTACAATGAGCAGTTCTTC.

The V and J genes are TRBV5-7 and TRBJ1-4; 9 bases match TRBD1. TRBV5-7 is given ORF status, its function remaining uncertain. Trimming cost V 0 bases and J 5 bases; bases outside gene matches: 14. This CDR3 comprises 19 residues. CDR3 loop: CASSLAVMRRDRENEKLFF. The DNA of the CDR3 is TGTGCCAGCAGCTTGGCCGTTATGAGAAGGGACAGGGAGAATGAAAAACTGTTTTTT.

The CDR3 is CASSHGGPYEQYF. CDR3 nucleotides: TGTGCCAGCAGCCATGGGGGACCCTACGAGCAGTACTTC. The chain couples TRBV14 to TRBJ2-7; D could derive from TRBD1 or TRBD2 (5 bases each). Looked up from germline, CDR1 is SGHDN and CDR2 is FVKESK. The CDR3 runs 13 residues. The V gene lost 3 bases and the J gene lost 2 bases, with 8 bases spanning the gap.

The V and J genes are TRBV2 and TRBJ2-7, with D tentatively TRBD2 (6 bases). CDR3 size: 14 residues. In germline, CDR1 is SNHLY, CDR2 FYNNEI. Deletions cut 4 bases from V and 5 bases from J, with 15 bases between. The CDR3 DNA reads TGTGCCAGCAGTGTCGGGGCGGGACGGCACGAGCAGTACTTC. It is translated as CASSVGAGRHEQYF.

The rearrangement joins TRBV5-1 to TRBJ2-1; 7 nucleotides match TRBD2. The CDR3 runs to 15 residues. V shed 0 bases and J 9 bases; nucleotides not matched to a gene: 9. Germline CDR1 reads SGHRS; CDR2 reads YFSETQ. The CDR3 region is CASSLDLAGEGEQFF. The CDR3 DNA reads as TGCGCCAGCAGCTTGGATTTAGCGGGTGAGGGTGAGCAGTTCTTC.

The V gene is TRBV7-2, the J gene TRBJ2-1; 7 nucleotides line up with TRBD1. With V trimmed by 10 bases and J by 0 bases, 21 bases remained unmatched. Per the germline V gene, CDR1 is SGHTA and CDR2 is FQGNSA. The length of the CDR3 is 19 residues. DNA for the CDR3: TGTGCCATTACCCCTCTTGTAGGGGGCACCAACCGCTCCTACAATGAGCAGTTCTTC. Translating it yields CAITPLVGGTNRSYNEQFF.

The chain couples TRBV19 to TRBJ1-1; 8 nucleotides match TRBD1. The germline gives CDR1 LNHDA, CDR2 SQIVND (reference sequence). The CDR3 contains 14 residues. Trimming cost V 1 base and J 8 bases; bases outside gene matches: 6. DNA for the CDR3: TGTGCCAGTAGTATAGCTATGCAGGGGGCCGAAGCTTTCTTT. This encodes CASSIAMQGAEAFF.

This chain uses TRBV7-2 with TRBJ2-7; tentatively, D is TRBD1 (6 bases). From germline, CDR1 is SGHTA and CDR2 FQGNSA. This CDR3 contains 13 residues. V was clipped by 5 bases and J by 5 bases, with 13 bases between them. CDR3 sequence reads: CASSKWDKNEQYF. CDR3 DNA: TGTGCCAGCAGCAAATGGGACAAAAACGAGCAGTACTTC. The whole variable domain, filled in from reference TRBV7-2 and TRBJ2-7, reads GAGVSQSPSNKVTEKGKDVELRCDPISGHTALYWYRQSLGQGLEFLIYFQGNSAPDKSGLPSDRFSAERTGGSVSTLTIQRTQQEDSAVYLCASSKWDKNEQYFGPGTRLTVT.

The rearrangement uses TRBV18 and TRBJ1-5; unclear D gene. This CDR3 has 13 amino acids. With 1 base removed from V and 6 bases from J, the gap between germline ends came to 7 bases. The germline CDR1 and CDR2 sequences are KGHSH and LQKENI. The CDR3 protein is CASSPQGPQPQHF. In nucleotides, the CDR3 is TGTGCCAGCTCACCACAGGGCCCTCAGCCCCAGCATTTT.

The count of this clone is one. Additional DNA sequences in this sample encode the identical CDR3. The V gene is TRBV28, the J gene TRBJ1-2, with D unclear. Germline V CDR1 and CDR2: MDHEN, SYDVKM. Trimming left V 6 bases short and J 0 bases short, with 8 bases between. This CDR3 spans 13 amino acids. The CDR3 sequence is CASRTLTNYGYTF. CDR3 in DNA: TGTGCCAGCAGGACGCTGACTAACTATGGCTACACCTTC.

The chain uses TRBV30 and TRBJ2-7, with a possible D match to TRBD1 (5 bases). The germline gives CDR1 GTSNPN, CDR2 SVGIG (reference sequence). The germline V and J ends were trimmed by 5 bases and 0 bases, with 14 bases remaining between them. The CDR3 is made up of 14 amino acids. The chain's CDR3 is CAWAGLLRSYEQYF. The CDR3 coding sequence is TGTGCCTGGGCAGGGCTCCTACGCTCCTACGAGCAGTACTTC.

This clone came up a few times. This chain uses TRBV7-2 with TRBJ1-3, with unresolved D. Germline V lookup: CDR1 SGHTA, CDR2 FQGNSA. CDR3 length: 13 residues. V lost 6 bases and J 9 bases, leaving 15 bases between the germline ends. This CDR3 is CASRRENSATIYF. CDR3 coding DNA: TGTGCCAGCAGACGTGAGAACAGTGCCACCATATATTTT.

This clone was recorded only once. V usage is TRBV14 and J usage is TRBJ1-1; the match to TRBD1 covers 8 bases. Germline CDR1 is SGHDN and CDR2 is FVKESK. The J segment lost 5 bases and the V segment lost 3 bases, leaving 11 bases of the junction unmatched. The CDR3 spans 16 residues. The DNA for the CDR3 is TGTGCCAGCAGCCAGAAGACAGGGGAGGCGGGTACTGAAGCTTTCTTT. It yields the protein CASSQKTGEAGTEAFF.